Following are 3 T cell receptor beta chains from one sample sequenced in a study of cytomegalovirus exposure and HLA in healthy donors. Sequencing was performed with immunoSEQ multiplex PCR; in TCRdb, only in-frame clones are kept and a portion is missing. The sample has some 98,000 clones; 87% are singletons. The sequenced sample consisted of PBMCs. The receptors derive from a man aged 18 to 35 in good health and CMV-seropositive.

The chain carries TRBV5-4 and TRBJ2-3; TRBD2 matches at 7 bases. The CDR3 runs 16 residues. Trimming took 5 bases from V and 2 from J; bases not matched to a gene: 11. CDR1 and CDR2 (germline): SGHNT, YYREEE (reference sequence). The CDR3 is CASSPYLAGDTDTQYF. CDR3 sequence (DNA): TGTGCCAGCAGTCCCTATCTGGCGGGAGACACAGATACGCAGTATTTT.

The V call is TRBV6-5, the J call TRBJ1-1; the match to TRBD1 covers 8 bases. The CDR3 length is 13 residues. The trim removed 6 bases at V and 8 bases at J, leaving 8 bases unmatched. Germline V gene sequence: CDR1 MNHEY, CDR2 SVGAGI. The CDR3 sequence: CASSSRGRIEAFF. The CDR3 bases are TGTGCCAGCAGCTCCAGGGGGCGCATAGAAGCTTTCTTT.

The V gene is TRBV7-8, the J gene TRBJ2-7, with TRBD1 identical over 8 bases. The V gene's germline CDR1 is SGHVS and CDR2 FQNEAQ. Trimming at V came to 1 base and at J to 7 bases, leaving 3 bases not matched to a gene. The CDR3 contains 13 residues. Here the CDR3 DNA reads TGTGCCAGCAGCTTAGGGCGGACAGGGGAGCAGTACTTC. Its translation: CASSLGRTGEQYF.